These 8 T cell receptor beta chains were sequenced from one sample in a study of T cell repertoires in cytomegalovirus infection (dated by TCRdb to the late 2010s). These reads were obtained on an Illumina HiSeq 1500. TCRdb handled the public reads itself, with Q25 trimming in fastp and clone calling in MiXCR, and kept productive beta chains. Every entry covers one CDR3 protein and lists the most common genes and DNA from its rows. Recorded for this sample are hundreds of thousands of distinct CDR3 sequences; roughly 30% of them occurred a single time. Of the sample, approximately 15% falls within the top ten clones. Sequencing was carried out using PBMCs. Every receptor here comes from a human donor in good health (CMV status not recorded). Some clones in this sample may be carry-over from other donors' samples.

For this clonotype: Lacking the conserved final phenylalanine or tryptophan, this CDR3 likely reflects a read error. The chain uses TRBV7-3 and TRBJ2-3, with TRBD2 matching 11 bases. V trimming: 1 base; J trimming: 6 bases; junction bases outside the gene matches: 9. Germline CDR1 reads SGHTA; CDR2 reads FQGTGA. The CDR3 sequence is 17 residues long. This CDR3 reads CASSLSTTSGETDTQYL. The CDR3 DNA reads TGTGCCAGCAGCTTAAGTACGACTAGCGGGGAGACGGATACGCAGTATTTG.

The V call is TRBV25-1, the J call TRBJ2-7; 11 bases map to TRBD1. V lost 0 bases, J lost 6 bases, and 13 bases stayed unmatched. This CDR3 contains 18 residues. Germline V lookup: CDR1 MGHDK, CDR2 SYGVNS. This CDR3 is CASSEYRIFGQGAGEQYF. For the CDR3, the DNA is TGTGCCAGCAGTGAATATAGAATCTTTGGACAGGGGGCGGGCGAGCAGTACTTC.

With regard to this clonotype: A single base separates this from a much larger clone, so it may be a read error. The CDR3 ends on some other residue instead of the conserved phenylalanine or tryptophan, so this is likely a read error. J is TRBJ2-1 and V is TRBV7-2; 8 nucleotides agree with TRBD2. V gave up 3 bases and J gave up 9 bases; unmatched junction bases: 7. This CDR3 is built from 14 residues. The germline CDR1 and CDR2 sequences are SGHTA and FQGNSA. The CDR3: CASSFGLASREQFL. The CDR3 region has the DNA TGTGCCAGCAGCTTTGGACTAGCATCCCGTGAGCAGTTCTTA.

This clonotype has more than one count but fewer than ten. V is TRBV4-1 and J is TRBJ2-4, with D perhaps given as TRBD1 or TRBD2 (6 bases each). V shed 1 base and J shed 11 bases, with 18 bases lying between them. This CDR3 is 15 amino acids long. In germline, CDR1 is MGHRA, CDR2 YSYEKL. CDR3 residues: CASSQVEGGQPFQYF. CDR3 sequence (DNA): TGCGCCAGCAGCCAAGTGGAGGGGGGTCAACCTTTTCAGTACTTC.

On this clonotype itself: Just one base apart from a much larger clone, this may be a read error. The chain combines TRBV7-8 with TRBJ2-7; D perhaps matches TRBD1 (6 bases). Looked up from germline, CDR1 is SGHVS and CDR2 is FQNEAQ. This CDR3 has 16 amino acids. CDR3 coding DNA: TGTGCCAGCAGCTTGAGGGGGAGTTTTCAGCCCTACGAGCGGTACTTC. Translated, it gives CASSLRGSFQPYERYF.

The genes are TRBV7-2 and TRBJ1-2; 10 positions agree with TRBD1. Looked up from germline, CDR1 is SGHTA and CDR2 is FQGNSA. The V and J ends lost 5 bases and 7 bases, in that order; junction bases with no gene match: 13. The CDR3 covers 16 residues. The CDR3 spells CASSPPRTGGTVGYTF. CDR3 DNA sequence: TGTGCCAGCAGCCCTCCACGGACAGGGGGAACGGTTGGCTACACCTTC.

For this clonotype: This may be a read error, as it is one base from a much larger clone. Given the absence of the conserved phenylalanine or tryptophan at the CDR3 end, a read error is likely. This chain joins TRBV12-3 or TRBV12-4 and TRBJ1-1; 7 bases agree with TRBD1. There are 16 residues in the CDR3. With 6 bases clipped from V and 0 bases from J, the junction kept 10 bases outside the gene matches. This CDR3 reads CASRRDRDGMNTEAFS. The CDR3 nucleotides are TGTGCCAGCAGACGCGACAGGGATGGCATGAACACTGAAGCTTTCTCT.

The chain is built from TRBV6-2 or TRBV6-3 and TRBJ2-1; 10 bases agree with TRBD2. The germline gives CDR1 MNHEY, CDR2 SVGEGT. With 5 bases clipped from V and 10 bases from J, the junction kept 8 bases outside the gene matches. The CDR3 extends over 14 amino acids. CDR3 DNA sequence: TGTGCCAGCAGTCTCGGGCTAGCGGGGGCAGAGCAGTTCTTC. Encoded protein: CASSLGLAGAEQFF.